The rows below give T cell receptor beta chains drawn from one sample of a study of T-cell reconstitution after alpha-beta-depleted transplantation in children. TCRdb ran MiXCR on the PCR reads and lists one entry per CDR3 protein. The data hold roughly 200,000 distinct CDR3 sequences, with roughly 6.6% observed a single time. Source: PBMCs, taken before TCRalphabeta/CD19-depleted stem cell transplant. The receptors were gathered from a boy younger than 10 with acute lymphoblastic leukemia, due to receive a stem cell transplant. Both conserved end residues are part of each CDR3. Fields, in order: clone size, CDR3 length, J gene, D gene, V gene, CDR3 protein, CDR3 DNA. D genes are given only for firm matches. Rows give clone size only sometimes, using once, few, many, or a class for an expanded clone.

many	10	TRBJ2-7	NA	TRBV20-1	CSASGYEQYF	TGCAGTGCTAGCGGCTACGAGCAGTACTTC
many	12	TRBJ2-1	NA	TRBV13	CASSLYPNEQFF	TGTGCCAGCAGCTTATATCCCAATGAGCAGTTCTTC
many	14	TRBJ2-4	TRBD2	TRBV28	CASSFSGGRTIQYF	TGTGCCAGCAGTTTCAGCGGGGGACGGACCATTCAGTACTTC
many	10	TRBJ2-7	NA	TRBV29-1	CSVRTNEQYF	TGCAGCGTCCGGACGAACGAGCAGTACTTC
many	13	TRBJ2-2	NA	TRBV10-3	CAISVRDTGELFF	TGTGCCATCAGCGTGCGGGACACCGGGGAGCTGTTTTTT
few	12	TRBJ2-7	NA	TRBV20-1	CSAREVAYEQYF	TGCAGTGCTAGAGAGGTGGCCTACGAGCAGTACTTC
many	14	TRBJ1-1	NA	TRBV5-1	CASSLGQPDAEAFF	TGCGCCAGCAGCTTGGGACAGCCGGACGCTGAAGCTTTCTTT
many	13	TRBJ2-2	NA	TRBV29-1	CSVDKDLTGELFF	TGCAGCGTTGATAAGGATCTCACCGGGGAGCTGTTTTTT
few	14	TRBJ1-4	TRBD1	TRBV2	CASGKGQGDEKLFF	TGTGCCAGCGGAAAAGGACAGGGTGATGAAAAACTGTTTTTT
few	16	TRBJ2-1	TRBD2	TRBV3-1	CASSQGLAGGFNEQFF	TGTGCCAGCAGCCAAGGACTAGCGGGGGGTTTCAATGAGCAGTTCTTC
few	14	TRBJ2-5	NA	TRBV3-1	CASSQVSAYETQYF	TGTGCCAGCAGCCAAGTCTCAGCGTACGAGACCCAGTACTTC
many	13	TRBJ2-2	NA	TRBV11-1	CAIPDGGTGELFF	TGTGCCATCCCGGACGGAGGCACCGGGGAGCTGTTTTTT
many	15	TRBJ2-1	TRBD1	TRBV27	CASQSGTGAANEQFF	TGTGCCAGCCAGTCCGGGACAGGGGCAGCAAATGAGCAGTTCTTC
many	15	TRBJ2-3	NA	TRBV12-3/TRBV12-4	CASSLIGTSTDTQYF	TGTGCCAGCAGTTTAATAGGCACTAGCACAGATACGCAGTATTTT
NA	15	TRBJ2-6	NA	TRBV6-2/TRBV6-3	CATNGQFSGANVLTF	TGTGCCACAAACGGACAGTTCTCTGGGGCCAACGTCCTGACTTTC
NA	13	TRBJ2-3	TRBD1	TRBV3-1	CASSRQGADTQYF	TGTGCCAGCAGCCGACAGGGGGCAGATACGCAGTATTTT
many	16	TRBJ2-1	NA	TRBV28	CAIQPGGGNRYNEQFF	TGTGCCATCCAACCGGGGGGCGGAAATCGGTACAATGAGCAGTTCTTC
many	14	TRBJ1-2	NA	TRBV28	CASSPWEESYGYTF	TGTGCCAGCAGTCCCTGGGAAGAAAGTTATGGCTACACCTTC
many	14	TRBJ2-3	NA	TRBV7-8	CASSGLGDPDTQYF	TGTGCCAGCAGCGGCTTAGGGGATCCAGATACGCAGTATTTT
many	16	TRBJ2-5	TRBD1	TRBV7-9	CASSRITGTGQETQYF	TGTGCCAGCAGCCGAATAACCGGGACAGGACAAGAGACCCAGTACTTC
NA	18	TRBJ2-1	TRBD2	TRBV5-1	CASSLGLAGGLSYNEQFF	TGCGCCAGCAGCTTGGGACTAGCGGGGGGTCTCTCCTACAATGAGCAGTTCTTC
few	13	TRBJ2-7	NA	TRBV29-1	CSVAPLAPYEQYF	TGCAGCGTTGCGCCACTAGCCCCCTACGAGCAGTACTTC
many	17	TRBJ2-3	TRBD2	TRBV6-2/TRBV6-3	CASSSGLAGHFADTQYF	TGTGCCAGCAGCTCGGGACTAGCGGGACATTTCGCAGATACGCAGTATTTT
many	12	TRBJ2-3	NA	TRBV7-2	CASSSSQDTQYF	TGTGCCAGCAGCTCCAGCCAGGATACGCAGTATTTT
many	14	TRBJ2-7	NA	TRBV7-2	CASSLVQINYEQYF	TGTGCCAGCAGCTTAGTACAAATTAACTACGAGCAGTACTTC
many	15	TRBJ2-1	TRBD2	TRBV12-3/TRBV12-4	CASSLGLAGANEQFF	TGTGCCAGCAGTTTGGGGCTAGCGGGAGCCAATGAGCAGTTCTTC
few	16	TRBJ2-7	TRBD2	TRBV20-1	CSARPTEREGRYEQYF	TGCAGTGCCCGACCAACAGAGCGGGAGGGCCGCTACGAGCAGTACTTC
many	11	TRBJ1-2	NA	TRBV29-1	CSVEMSDGYTF	TGCAGCGTTGAAATGAGTGATGGCTACACCTTC
many	18	TRBJ2-3	TRBD2	TRBV11-2	CASSLYANSGGSTDTQYF	TGTGCCAGCAGCTTATATGCGAATTCGGGGGGGAGCACAGATACGCAGTATTTT
many	14	TRBJ1-5	TRBD1	TRBV4-3	CASSQDRQGQPQHF	TGCGCCAGCAGCCAGGACAGACAGGGTCAGCCCCAGCATTTT
NA	15	TRBJ1-2	NA	TRBV6-1	CASNPSTGTNYGYTF	TGTGCCAGCAATCCATCAACAGGGACTAACTATGGCTACACCTTC
NA	12	TRBJ2-7	NA	TRBV6-2/TRBV6-3	CASSYGVWEQYF	TGTGCCAGCAGTTACGGTGTTTGGGAGCAGTACTTC
NA	15	TRBJ2-3	NA	TRBV7-2	CASSSGYVPTDTQYF	TGTGCCAGCAGCTCAGGGTACGTCCCCACAGATACGCAGTATTTT
many	14	TRBJ2-1	NA	TRBV6-2/TRBV6-3	CASSWGGGLNEQFF	TGTGCCAGCAGTTGGGGAGGGGGACTAAATGAGCAGTTCTTC
many	14	TRBJ2-7	TRBD1	TRBV4-3	CASSHETGYYEQYF	TGCGCCAGCAGCCACGAGACAGGGTACTACGAGCAGTACTTC
NA	13	TRBJ1-5	NA	TRBV14	CASSQGFGQPQHF	TGTGCCAGCAGCCAAGGGTTCGGCCAGCCCCAGCATTTT
many	15	TRBJ2-5	NA	TRBV28	CASSSPSDGEETQYF	TGTGCCAGCAGTTCCCCGTCAGATGGAGAAGAGACCCAGTACTTC
few	11	TRBJ1-3	NA	TRBV7-9	CASIKEGPIYF	TGTGCCAGCATTAAGGAGGGGCCCATATATTTT
many	13	TRBJ2-3	NA	TRBV5-8	CASSPRHTDTQYF	TGTGCCAGCAGTCCGAGACACACAGATACGCAGTATTTT
many	15	TRBJ2-7	TRBD1	TRBV5-1	CASSLLSTGGMEQYF	TGCGCCAGCAGCTTGTTATCAACAGGGGGCATGGAGCAGTACTTC
many	12	TRBJ2-5	NA	TRBV28	CASSFLQETQYF	TGTGCCAGCAGTTTTCTTCAAGAGACCCAGTACTTC
NA	15	TRBJ2-1	NA	TRBV6-2/TRBV6-3	CASTPGSGYYNEQFF	TGTGCCAGCACTCCGGGGAGCGGGTACTACAATGAGCAGTTCTTC
many	14	TRBJ2-3	NA	TRBV6-5	CASSYGADTDTQYF	TGTGCCAGCAGTTATGGGGCAGACACAGATACGCAGTATTTT
many	15	TRBJ2-3	NA	TRBV27	CASSERGLPTDTQYF	TGTGCCAGCAGTGAGAGGGGACTGCCCACAGATACGCAGTATTTT
many	14	TRBJ2-7	NA	TRBV7-9	CASSFDLSSYEQYF	TGTGCCAGCAGCTTTGACTTGAGCTCCTACGAGCAGTACTTC